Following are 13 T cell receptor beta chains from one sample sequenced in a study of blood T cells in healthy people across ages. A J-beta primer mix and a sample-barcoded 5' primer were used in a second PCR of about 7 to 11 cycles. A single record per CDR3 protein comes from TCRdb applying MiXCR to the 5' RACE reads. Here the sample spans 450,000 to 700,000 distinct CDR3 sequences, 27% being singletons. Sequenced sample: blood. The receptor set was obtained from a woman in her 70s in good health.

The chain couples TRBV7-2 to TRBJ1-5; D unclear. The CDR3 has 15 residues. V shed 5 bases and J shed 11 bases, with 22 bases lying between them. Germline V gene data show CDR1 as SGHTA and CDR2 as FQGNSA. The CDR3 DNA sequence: TGTGCCAGCAGCCCTAATAACGGAGGATCCACAGCCCAGCATTTT. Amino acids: CASSPNNGGSTAQHF.

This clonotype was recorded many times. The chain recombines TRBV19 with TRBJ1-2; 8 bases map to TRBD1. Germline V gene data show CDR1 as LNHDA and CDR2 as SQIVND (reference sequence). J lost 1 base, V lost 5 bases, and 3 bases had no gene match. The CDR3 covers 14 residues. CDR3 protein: CASSSTGDNYGYTF. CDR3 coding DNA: TGTGCCAGTAGTTCGACAGGGGATAACTATGGCTACACCTTC.

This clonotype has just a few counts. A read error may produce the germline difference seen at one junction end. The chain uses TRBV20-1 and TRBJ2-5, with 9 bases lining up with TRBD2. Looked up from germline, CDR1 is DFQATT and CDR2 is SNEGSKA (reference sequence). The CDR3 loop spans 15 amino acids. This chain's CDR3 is CSSYLAGAPQATQYF. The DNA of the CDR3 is TGCAGTTCGTATTTAGCGGGGGCGCCCCAAGCGACCCAGTACTTC.

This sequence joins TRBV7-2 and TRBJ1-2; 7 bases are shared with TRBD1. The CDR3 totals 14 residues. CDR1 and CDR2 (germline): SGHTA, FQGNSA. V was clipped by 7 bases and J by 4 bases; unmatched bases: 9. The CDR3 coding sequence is TGTGCCAGCACCGAGAGACAGGGAGGCTATGGCTACACCTTC. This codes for CASTERQGGYGYTF.

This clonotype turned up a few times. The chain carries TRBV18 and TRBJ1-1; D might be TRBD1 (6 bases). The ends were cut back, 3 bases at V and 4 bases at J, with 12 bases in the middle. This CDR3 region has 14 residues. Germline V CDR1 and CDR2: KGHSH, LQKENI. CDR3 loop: CASSPPGGGTEAFF. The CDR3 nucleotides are TGTGCCAGCTCACCCCCCGGAGGGGGCACTGAAGCTTTCTTT.

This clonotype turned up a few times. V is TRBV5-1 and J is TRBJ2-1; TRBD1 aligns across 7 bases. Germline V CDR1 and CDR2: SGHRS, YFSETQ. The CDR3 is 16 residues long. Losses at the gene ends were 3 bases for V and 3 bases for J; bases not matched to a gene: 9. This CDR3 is CASSSGQSEFYNEQFF. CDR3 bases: TGCGCCAGCAGCTCGGGACAGTCGGAGTTCTACAATGAGCAGTTCTTC.

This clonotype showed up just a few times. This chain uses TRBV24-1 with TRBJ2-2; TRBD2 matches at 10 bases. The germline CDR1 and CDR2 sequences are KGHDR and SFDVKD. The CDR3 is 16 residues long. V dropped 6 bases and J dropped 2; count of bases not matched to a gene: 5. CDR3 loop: CATSKSGGANTGELFF. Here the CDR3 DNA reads TGTGCCACCAGTAAAAGCGGGGGGGCCAACACCGGGGAGCTGTTTTTT.

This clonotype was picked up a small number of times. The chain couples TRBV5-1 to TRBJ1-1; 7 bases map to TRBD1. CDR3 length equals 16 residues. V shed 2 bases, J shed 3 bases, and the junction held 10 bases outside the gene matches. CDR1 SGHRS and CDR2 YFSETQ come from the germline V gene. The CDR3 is CASSLETGTVYTEAFF. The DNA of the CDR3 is TGCGCCAGCAGCTTAGAGACAGGGACGGTGTACACTGAAGCTTTCTTT.

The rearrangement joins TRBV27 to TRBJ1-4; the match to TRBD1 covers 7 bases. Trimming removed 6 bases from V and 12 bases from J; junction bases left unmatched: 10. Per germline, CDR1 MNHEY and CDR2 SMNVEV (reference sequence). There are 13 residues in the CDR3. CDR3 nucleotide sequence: TGTGCCAGCAGCATTCAGGGGGATGGGGAACTGTTTTTT. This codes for CASSIQGDGELFF. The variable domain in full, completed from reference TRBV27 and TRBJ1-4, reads EAQVTQNPRYLITVTGKKLTVTCSQNMNHEYMSWYRQDPGLGLRQIYYSMNVEVTDKGDVPEGYKVSRKEKRNFPLILESPSPNQTSLYFCASSIQGDGELFFGSGTQLSVL.

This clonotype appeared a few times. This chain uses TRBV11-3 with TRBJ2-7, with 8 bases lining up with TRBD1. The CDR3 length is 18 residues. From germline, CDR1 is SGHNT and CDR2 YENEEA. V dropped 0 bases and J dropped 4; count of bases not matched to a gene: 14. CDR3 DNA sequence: TGTGCCAGCAGCTTAGACGTCCTTGGACAGGGAATCGGTTACGAGCAGTACTTC. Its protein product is CASSLDVLGQGIGYEQYF. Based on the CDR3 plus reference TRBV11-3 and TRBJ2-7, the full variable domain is EAGVVQSPRYKIIEKKQPVAFWCNPISGHNTLYWYLQNLGQGPELLIRYENEEAVDDSQLPKDRFSAERLKGVDSTLKIQPAELGDSAVYLCASSLDVLGQGIGYEQYFGPGTRLTVT.

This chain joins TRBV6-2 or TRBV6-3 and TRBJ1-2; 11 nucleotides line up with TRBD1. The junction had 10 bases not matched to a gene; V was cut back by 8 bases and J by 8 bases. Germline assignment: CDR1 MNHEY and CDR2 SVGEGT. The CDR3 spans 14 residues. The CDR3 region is CASRTGTGGSGYTF. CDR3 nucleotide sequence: TGTGCCAGCCGAACCGGGACAGGGGGAAGCGGCTACACCTTC.

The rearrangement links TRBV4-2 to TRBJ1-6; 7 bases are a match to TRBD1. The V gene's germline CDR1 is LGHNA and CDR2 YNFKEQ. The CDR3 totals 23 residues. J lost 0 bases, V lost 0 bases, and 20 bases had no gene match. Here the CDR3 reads CASSQDVVGAGGYSSSYNSPLHF. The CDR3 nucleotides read TGTGCCAGCAGCCAAGACGTGGTGGGGGCAGGGGGGTATTCGAGCTCCTATAATTCACCCCTCCACTTT.

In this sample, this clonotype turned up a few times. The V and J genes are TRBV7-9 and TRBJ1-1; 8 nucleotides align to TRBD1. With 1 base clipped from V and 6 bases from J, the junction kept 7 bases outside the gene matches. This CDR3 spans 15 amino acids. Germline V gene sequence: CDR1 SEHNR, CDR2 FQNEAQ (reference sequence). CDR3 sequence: CASSLGGTGNPEAFF. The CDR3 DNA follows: TGTGCCAGCAGCTTAGGAGGGACAGGAAACCCTGAAGCTTTCTTT.